This T cell receptor beta chain was documented in a study of early T cells in non-severe SARS-CoV-2 infection. The overall study: Investigators sequenced bulk RNA drawn from unsorted whole blood, and chains remained unpaired.

Whole-study findings and limits: VDJdb matching skewed toward anti-spike CD8 responses, missing private and CD4 specificities.

The CDR3 sequence is 14 residues long. V was pared by 6 bases and J by 1 base, with 12 bases between. CDR1 is LNHNV and CDR2 is YYDKDF in the germline V gene (reference sequence). This clonotype occurred many times. Its antigen is still unknown. Individual cDNA molecules received unique molecular identifiers during library preparation. Via MiXCR, TCRdb re-called the 5' RACE reads, giving one row per CDR3 protein. The repertoire holds around 28,000 distinct CDR3 sequences, with around 3.9% as singletons. Specimen: whole blood. The gene calls are TRBV15 and TRBJ1-1, with no clear D. This sequence was found in an adult who was a healthcare worker with PCR-confirmed SARS-CoV-2 infection or an uninfected control (not recorded which). This chain's CDR3 is CATRLVKGNTEAFF. The DNA of the CDR3 is TGTGCCACCAGACTTGTAAAAGGGAACACTGAAGCTTTCTTT. The full variable domain, with the rest looked up from reference TRBV15 and TRBJ1-1, is DAMVIQNPRYQVTQFGKPVTLSCSQTLNHNVMYWYQQKSSQAPKLLFHYYDKDFNNEADTPDNFQSRRPNTSFCFLDIRSPGLGDTAMYLCATRLVKGNTEAFFGQGTRLTVV.